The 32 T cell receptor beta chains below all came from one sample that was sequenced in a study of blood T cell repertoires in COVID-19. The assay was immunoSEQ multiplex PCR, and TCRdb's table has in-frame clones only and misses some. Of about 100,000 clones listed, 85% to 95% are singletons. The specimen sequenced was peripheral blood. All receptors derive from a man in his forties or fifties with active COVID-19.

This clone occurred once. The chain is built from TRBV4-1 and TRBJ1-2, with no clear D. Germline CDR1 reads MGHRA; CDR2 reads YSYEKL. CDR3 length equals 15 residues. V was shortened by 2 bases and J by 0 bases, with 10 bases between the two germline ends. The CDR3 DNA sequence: TGCGCCAGCAGCCAATCCGCGGCAGCTAACTATGGCTACACCTTC. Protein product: CASSQSAAANYGYTF.

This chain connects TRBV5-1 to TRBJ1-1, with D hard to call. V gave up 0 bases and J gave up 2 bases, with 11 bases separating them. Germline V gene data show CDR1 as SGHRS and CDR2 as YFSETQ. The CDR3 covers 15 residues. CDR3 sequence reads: CASSLEPGSNTEAFF. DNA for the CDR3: TGCGCCAGCAGCTTGGAGCCGGGATCTAACACTGAAGCTTTCTTT. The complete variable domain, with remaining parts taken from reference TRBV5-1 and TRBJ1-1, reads KAGVTQTPRYLIKTRGQQVTLSCSPISGHRSVSWYQQTPGQGLQFLFEYFSETQRNKGNFPGRFSGRQFSNSRSEMNVSTLELGDSALYLCASSLEPGSNTEAFFGQGTRLTVV.

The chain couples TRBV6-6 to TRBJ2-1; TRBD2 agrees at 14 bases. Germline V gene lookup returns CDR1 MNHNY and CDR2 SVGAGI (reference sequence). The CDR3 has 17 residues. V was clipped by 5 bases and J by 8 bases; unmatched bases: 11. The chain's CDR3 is CASSQFSGLAGADEQFF. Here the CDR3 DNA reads TGTGCCAGCAGTCAATTTTCGGGACTAGCGGGAGCAGATGAGCAGTTCTTC.

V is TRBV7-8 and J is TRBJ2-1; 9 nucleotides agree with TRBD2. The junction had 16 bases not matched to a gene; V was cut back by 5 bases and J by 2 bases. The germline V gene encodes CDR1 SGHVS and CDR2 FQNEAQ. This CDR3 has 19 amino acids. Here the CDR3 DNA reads TGTGCCAGCAGCCCCCGATTTAGCGGGAGAAGTAGAACCTACAATGAGCAGTTCTTC. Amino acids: CASSPRFSGRSRTYNEQFF.

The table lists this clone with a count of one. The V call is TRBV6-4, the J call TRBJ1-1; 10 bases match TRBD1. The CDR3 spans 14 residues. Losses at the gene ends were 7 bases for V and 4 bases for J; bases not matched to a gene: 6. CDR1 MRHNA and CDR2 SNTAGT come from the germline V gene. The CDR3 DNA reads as TGTGCCAGCACCTCGGGACAGGGGCTCACTGAAGCTTTCTTT. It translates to CASTSGQGLTEAFF.

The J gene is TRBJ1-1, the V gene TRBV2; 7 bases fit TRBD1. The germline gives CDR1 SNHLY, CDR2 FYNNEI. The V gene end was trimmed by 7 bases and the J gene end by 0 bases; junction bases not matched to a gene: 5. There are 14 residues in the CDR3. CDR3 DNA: TGTGCCAGCATAACAGGGGCCGTGAACACTGAAGCTTTCTTT. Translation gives CASITGAVNTEAFF.

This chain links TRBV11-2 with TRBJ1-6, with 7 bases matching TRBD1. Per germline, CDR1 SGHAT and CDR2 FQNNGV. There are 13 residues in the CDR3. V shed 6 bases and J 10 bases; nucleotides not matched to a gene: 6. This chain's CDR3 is CASRVTGDSPLHF. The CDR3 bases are TGTGCCAGCAGGGTAACAGGGGACTCACCCCTCCACTTT.

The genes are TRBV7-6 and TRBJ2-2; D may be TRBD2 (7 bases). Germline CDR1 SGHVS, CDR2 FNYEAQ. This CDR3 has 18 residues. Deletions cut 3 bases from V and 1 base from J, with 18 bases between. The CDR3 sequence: CASSFGGASELNTGELFF. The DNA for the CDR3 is TGTGCCAGCAGCTTTGGGGGGGCCTCCGAGCTGAACACCGGGGAGCTGTTTTTT.

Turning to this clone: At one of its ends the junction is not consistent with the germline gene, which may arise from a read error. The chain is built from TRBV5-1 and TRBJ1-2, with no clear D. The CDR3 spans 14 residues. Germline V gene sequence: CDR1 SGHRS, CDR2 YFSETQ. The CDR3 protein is CASSLDGSNYGYTF. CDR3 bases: TGCGCCAGCAGTTTGGACGGGTCTAACTATGGCTACACCTTC.

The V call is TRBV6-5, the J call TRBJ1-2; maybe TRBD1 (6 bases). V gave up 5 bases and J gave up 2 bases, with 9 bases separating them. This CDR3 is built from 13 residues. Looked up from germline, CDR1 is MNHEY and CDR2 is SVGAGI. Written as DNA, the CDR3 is TGTGCCAGCAGTCGGACAGTAAACTATGGCTACACCTTC. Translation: CASSRTVNYGYTF.

CDR3 loop: CASRTSGSLETQYF. As DNA, the CDR3 is TGTGCCAGCAGGACTAGCGGGAGTTTAGAGACCCAGTACTTC. This sequence joins TRBV28 and TRBJ2-5; 12 bases agree with TRBD2. The CDR3 totals 14 residues. With 6 bases clipped from V and 4 bases from J, the junction kept 3 bases outside the gene matches. The V gene's germline CDR1 is MDHEN and CDR2 SYDVKM.

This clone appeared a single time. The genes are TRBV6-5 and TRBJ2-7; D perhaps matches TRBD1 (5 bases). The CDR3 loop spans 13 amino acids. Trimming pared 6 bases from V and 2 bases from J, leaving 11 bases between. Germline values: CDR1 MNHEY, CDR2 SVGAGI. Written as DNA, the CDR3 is TGTGCCAGCAGCACTGGCAGGGCCTACGAGCAGTACTTC. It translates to CASSTGRAYEQYF.

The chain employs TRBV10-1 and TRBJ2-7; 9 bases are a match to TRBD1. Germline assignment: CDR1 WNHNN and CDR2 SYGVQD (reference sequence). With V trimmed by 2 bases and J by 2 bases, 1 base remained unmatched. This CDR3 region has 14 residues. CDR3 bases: TGCGCCAGCAGTGAGGGACAGGGGCCCTACGAGCAGTACTTC. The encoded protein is CASSEGQGPYEQYF.

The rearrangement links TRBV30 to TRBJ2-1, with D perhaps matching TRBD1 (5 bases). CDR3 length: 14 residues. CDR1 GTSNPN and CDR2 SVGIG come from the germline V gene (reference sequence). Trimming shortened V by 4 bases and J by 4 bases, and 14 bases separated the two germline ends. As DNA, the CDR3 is TGTGCCTGGACACAATCGACAGTTTACAATGAGCAGTTCTTC. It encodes CAWTQSTVYNEQFF. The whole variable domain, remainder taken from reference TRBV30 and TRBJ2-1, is SQTIHQWPATLVQPVGSPLSLECTVEGTSNPNLYWYRQAAGRGLQLLFYSVGIGQISSEVPQNLSASRPQDRQFILSSKKLLLSDSGFYLCAWTQSTVYNEQFFGPGTRLTVL.

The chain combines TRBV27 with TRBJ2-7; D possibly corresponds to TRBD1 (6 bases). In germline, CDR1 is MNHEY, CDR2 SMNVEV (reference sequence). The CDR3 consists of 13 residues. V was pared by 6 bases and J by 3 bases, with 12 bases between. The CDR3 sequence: CASRRRGNYEQYF. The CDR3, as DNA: TGTGCCAGCAGACGAAGGGGGAACTACGAGCAGTACTTC.

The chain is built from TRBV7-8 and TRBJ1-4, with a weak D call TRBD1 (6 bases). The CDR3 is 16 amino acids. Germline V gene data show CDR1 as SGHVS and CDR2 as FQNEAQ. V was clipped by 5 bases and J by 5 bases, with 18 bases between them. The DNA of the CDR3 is TGTGCCAGCAGCCGTATCATAGGGGGGGGAAATGAAAAACTGTTTTTT. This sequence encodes CASSRIIGGGNEKLFF.

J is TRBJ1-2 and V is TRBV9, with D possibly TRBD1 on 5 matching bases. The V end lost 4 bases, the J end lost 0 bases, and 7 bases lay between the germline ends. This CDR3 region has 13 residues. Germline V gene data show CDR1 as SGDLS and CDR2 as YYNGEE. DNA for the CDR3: TGTGCCAGCAGCCAGGGCACTAACTATGGCTACACCTTC. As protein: CASSQGTNYGYTF.

DNA of the CDR3: TGTGCCAGCAGTCCGGGGTTGGGCAATCAGCCCCAGCATTTT. Protein: CASSPGLGNQPQHF. The chain couples TRBV28 to TRBJ1-5; D remains unclear. Per the germline V gene, CDR1 is MDHEN and CDR2 is SYDVKM. V was pared by 5 bases and J by 2 bases, with 10 bases between. The CDR3 contains 14 residues.

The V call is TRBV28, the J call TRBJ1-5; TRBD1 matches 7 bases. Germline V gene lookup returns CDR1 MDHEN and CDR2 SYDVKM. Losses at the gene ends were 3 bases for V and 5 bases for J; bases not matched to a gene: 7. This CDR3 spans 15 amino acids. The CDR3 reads CASSFPRQGHQPQHF. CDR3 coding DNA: TGTGCCAGCAGTTTCCCGAGACAGGGCCATCAGCCCCAGCATTTT.

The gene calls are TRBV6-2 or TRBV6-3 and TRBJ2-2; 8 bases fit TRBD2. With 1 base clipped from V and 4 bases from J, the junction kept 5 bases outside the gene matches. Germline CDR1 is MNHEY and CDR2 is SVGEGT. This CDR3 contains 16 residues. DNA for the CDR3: TGTGCCAGCAGTTACTTCGGGACTAGTGGCACCGGGGAGCTGTTTTTT. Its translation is CASSYFGTSGTGELFF.

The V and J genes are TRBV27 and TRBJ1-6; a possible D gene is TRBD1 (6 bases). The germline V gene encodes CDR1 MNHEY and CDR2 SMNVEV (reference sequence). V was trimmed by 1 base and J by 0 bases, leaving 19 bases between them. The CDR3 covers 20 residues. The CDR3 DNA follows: TGTGCCAGCAGTTTATATGGTTTCAGGGGATCGAGCTCCTATAATTCACCCCTCCACTTT. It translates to CASSLYGFRGSSSYNSPLHF.

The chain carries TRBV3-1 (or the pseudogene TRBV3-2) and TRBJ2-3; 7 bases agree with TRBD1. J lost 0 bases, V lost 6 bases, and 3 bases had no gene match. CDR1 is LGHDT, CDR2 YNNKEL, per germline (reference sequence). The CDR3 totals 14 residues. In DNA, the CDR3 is TGTGCCAGCAGGGAGACAGGGAGCACAGATACGCAGTATTTT. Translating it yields CASRETGSTDTQYF.

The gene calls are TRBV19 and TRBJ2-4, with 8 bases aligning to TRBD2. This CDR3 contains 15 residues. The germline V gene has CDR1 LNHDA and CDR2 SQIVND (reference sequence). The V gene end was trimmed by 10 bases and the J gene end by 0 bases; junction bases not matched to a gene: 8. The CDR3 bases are TGTGCCACCTCTCCCCGGGAGGGAGCCAAAAACATTCAGTACTTC. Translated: CATSPREGAKNIQYF.

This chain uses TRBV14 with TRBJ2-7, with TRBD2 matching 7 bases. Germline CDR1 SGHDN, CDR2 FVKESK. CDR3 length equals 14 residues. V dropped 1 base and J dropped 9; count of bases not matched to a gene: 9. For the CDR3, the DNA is TGTGCCAGCAGCCAAGCCGGACTAGAAGTTAGGCAGTACTTC. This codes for CASSQAGLEVRQYF.

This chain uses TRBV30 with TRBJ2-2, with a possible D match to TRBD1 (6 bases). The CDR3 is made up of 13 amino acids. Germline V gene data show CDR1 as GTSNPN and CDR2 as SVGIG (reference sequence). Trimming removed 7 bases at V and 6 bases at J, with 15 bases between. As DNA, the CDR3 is TGTGCCTATACTCGCACAGGGCCCGGGGAGCTGTTTTTT. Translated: CAYTRTGPGELFF.

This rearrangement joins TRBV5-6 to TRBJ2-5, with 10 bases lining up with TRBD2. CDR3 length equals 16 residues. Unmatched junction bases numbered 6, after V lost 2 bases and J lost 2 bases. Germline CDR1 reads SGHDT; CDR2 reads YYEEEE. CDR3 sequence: CASSFGPSGSQETQYF. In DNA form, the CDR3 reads TGTGCCAGCAGCTTTGGACCTAGCGGGAGTCAAGAGACCCAGTACTTC. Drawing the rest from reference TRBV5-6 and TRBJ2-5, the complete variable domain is DAGVTQSPTHLIKTRGQQVTLRCSPKSGHDTVSWYQQALGQGPQFIFQYYEEEERQRGNFPDRFSGHQFPNYSSELNVNALLLGDSALYLCASSFGPSGSQETQYFGPGTRLLVL.

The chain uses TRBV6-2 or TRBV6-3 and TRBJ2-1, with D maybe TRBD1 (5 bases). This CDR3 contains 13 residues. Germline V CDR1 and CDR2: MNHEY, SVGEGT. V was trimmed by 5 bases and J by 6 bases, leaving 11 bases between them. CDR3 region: CASSPDSSNEQFF. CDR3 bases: TGTGCCAGCAGTCCAGACAGCTCCAATGAGCAGTTCTTC.

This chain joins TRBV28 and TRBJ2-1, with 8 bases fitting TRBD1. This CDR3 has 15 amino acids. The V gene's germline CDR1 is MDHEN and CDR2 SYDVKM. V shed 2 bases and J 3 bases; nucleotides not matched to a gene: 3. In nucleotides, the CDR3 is TGTGCCAGCAGTTTAAGGACAGGGTACTACAATGAGCAGTTCTTC. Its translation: CASSLRTGYYNEQFF.

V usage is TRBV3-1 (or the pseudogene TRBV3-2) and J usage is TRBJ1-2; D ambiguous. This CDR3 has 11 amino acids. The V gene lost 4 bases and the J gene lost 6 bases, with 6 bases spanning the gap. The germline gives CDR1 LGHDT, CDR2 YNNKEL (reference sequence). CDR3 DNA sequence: TGTGCCAGCAGCCGTAGAGATGGCTACACCTTC. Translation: CASSRRDGYTF.

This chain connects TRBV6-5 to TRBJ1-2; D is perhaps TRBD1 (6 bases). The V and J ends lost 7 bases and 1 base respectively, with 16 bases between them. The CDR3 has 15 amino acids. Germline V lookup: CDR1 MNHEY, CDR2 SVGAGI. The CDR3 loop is CASNRDISLNYGYTF. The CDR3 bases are TGTGCCAGCAATCGGGACATCTCCCTTAACTATGGCTACACCTTC.

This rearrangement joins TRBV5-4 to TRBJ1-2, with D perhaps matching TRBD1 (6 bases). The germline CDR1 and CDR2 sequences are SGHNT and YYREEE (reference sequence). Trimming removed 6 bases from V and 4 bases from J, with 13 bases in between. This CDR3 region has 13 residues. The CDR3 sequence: CASTPGHSYGYTF. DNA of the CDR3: TGTGCCAGCACCCCGGGACATTCCTATGGCTACACCTTC.

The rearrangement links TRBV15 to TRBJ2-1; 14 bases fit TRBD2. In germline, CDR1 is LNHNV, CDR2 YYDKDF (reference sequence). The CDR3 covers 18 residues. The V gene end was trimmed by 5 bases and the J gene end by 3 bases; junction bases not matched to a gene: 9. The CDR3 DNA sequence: TGTGCCACCAGCGGAAGATCGGGACTAGCGGGAGTCTACAATGAGCAGTTCTTC. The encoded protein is CATSGRSGLAGVYNEQFF.